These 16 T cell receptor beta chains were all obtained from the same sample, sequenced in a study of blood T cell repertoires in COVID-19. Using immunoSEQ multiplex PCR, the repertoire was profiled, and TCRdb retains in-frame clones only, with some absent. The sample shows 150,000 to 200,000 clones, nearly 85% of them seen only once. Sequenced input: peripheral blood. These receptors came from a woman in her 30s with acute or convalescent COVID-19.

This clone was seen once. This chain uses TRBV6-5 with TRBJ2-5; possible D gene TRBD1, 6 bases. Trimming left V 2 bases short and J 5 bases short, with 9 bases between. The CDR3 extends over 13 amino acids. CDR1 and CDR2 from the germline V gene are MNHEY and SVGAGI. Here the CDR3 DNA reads TGTGCCAGCAGTTACGGGCAGGGGGAGACCCAGTACTTC. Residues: CASSYGQGETQYF.

DNA of the CDR3: TGTGCCAGCAGTTTTCGGCACAGTGGGGAAAAACTGTTTTTT. Protein product: CASSFRHSGEKLFF. V gene TRBV27 combines with J gene TRBJ1-4; D not resolved. This CDR3 is built from 14 residues. V was trimmed by 3 bases and J by 8 bases, leaving 13 bases between them. CDR1 is MNHEY and CDR2 is SMNVEV in the germline V gene (reference sequence).

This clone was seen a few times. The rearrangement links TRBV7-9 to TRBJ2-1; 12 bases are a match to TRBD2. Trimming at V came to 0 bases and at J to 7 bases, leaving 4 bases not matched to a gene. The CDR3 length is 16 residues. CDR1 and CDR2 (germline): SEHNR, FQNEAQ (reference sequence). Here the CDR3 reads CASSLATSGRGNEQFF. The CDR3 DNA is TGTGCCAGCAGCTTAGCGACTAGCGGGAGAGGGAATGAGCAGTTCTTC.

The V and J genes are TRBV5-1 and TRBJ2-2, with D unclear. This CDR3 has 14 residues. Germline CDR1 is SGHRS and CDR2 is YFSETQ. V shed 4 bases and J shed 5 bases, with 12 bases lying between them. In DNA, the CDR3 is TGCGCCAGCAGCCCGCAGATCTCGACCGGGGAGCTGTTTTTT. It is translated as CASSPQISTGELFF.

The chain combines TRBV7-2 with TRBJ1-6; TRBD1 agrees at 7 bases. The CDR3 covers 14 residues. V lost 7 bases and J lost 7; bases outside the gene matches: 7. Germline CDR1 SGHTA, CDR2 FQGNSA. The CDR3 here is CASTISGGNSPLHF. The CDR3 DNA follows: TGTGCCAGCACCATTTCAGGGGGAAATTCACCCCTCCACTTT.

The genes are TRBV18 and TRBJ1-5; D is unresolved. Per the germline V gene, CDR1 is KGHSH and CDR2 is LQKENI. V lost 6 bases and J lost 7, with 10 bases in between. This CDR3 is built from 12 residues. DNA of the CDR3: TGTGCCAGCTCTCCTAGTGGACAGCCCCAGCATTTT. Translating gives CASSPSGQPQHF.

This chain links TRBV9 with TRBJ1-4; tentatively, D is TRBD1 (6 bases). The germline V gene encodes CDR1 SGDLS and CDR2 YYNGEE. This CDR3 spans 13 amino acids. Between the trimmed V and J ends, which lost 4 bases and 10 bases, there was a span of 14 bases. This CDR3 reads CASSFRQDGKLFF. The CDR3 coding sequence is TGTGCCAGCAGCTTCCGACAGGACGGAAAACTGTTTTTT.

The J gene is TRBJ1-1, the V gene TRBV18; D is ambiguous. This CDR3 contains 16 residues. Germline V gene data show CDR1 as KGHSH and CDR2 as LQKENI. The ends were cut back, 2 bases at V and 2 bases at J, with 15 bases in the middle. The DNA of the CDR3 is TGTGCCAGCTCACCATCCCTTGGCGGTTTTAACACTGAAGCTTTCTTT. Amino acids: CASSPSLGGFNTEAFF.

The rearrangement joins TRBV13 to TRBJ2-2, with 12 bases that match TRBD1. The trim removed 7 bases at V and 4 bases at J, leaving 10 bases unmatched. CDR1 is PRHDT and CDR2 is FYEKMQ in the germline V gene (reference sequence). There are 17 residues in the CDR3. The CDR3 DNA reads TGTGCCAGCACCCGGGACAGGGGGCTTTGGGGCACCGGGGAGCTGTTTTTT. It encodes CASTRDRGLWGTGELFF.

CDR3 protein: CASSRDFYQPQHF. In DNA form, the CDR3 reads TGTGCCAGCAGCCGGGACTTCTATCAGCCCCAGCATTTT. This chain joins TRBV6-4 and TRBJ1-5; a possible D gene is TRBD1 (5 bases). The V gene lost 6 bases and the J gene lost 5 bases, with 11 bases spanning the gap. Germline V lookup: CDR1 MRHNA, CDR2 SNTAGT. This CDR3 spans 13 amino acids.

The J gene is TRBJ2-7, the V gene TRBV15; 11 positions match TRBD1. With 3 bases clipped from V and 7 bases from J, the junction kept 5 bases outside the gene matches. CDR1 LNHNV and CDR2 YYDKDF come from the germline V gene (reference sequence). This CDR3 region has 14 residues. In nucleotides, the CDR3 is TGTGCCACCAGCAGGGTCGGGACAGGGGGAGAGCAGTACTTC. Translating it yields CATSRVGTGGEQYF.

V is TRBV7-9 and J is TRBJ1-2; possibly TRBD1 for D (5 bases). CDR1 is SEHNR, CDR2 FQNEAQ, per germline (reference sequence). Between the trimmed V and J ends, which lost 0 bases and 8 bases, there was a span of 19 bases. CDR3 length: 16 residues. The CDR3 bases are TGTGCCAGCAGCTTAGCGGGAGCAGGGACTTCTAGAGGCTACACCTTC. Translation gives CASSLAGAGTSRGYTF.

The CDR3 bases are TGTGCCAGCAGCTTACAGGGGAGTTATTCACCCCTCCACTTT. Translated, it gives CASSLQGSYSPLHF. This chain uses TRBV11-2 with TRBJ1-6, with D perhaps matching TRBD1 (6 bases). Trimming took off 2 bases at V and 8 bases at J, with 10 bases between the two ends. The CDR3 loop spans 14 amino acids. Germline CDR1 reads SGHAT; CDR2 reads FQNNGV. The variable domain in full, completed from reference TRBV11-2 and TRBJ1-6, reads EAGVAQSPRYKIIEKRQSVAFWCNPISGHATLYWYQQILGQGPKLLIQFQNNGVVDDSQLPKDRFSAERLKGVDSTLKIQPAKLEDSAVYLCASSLQGSYSPLHFGNGTRLTVT.

This CDR3 is CAWSSWTGGFGYTF. The CDR3 bases are TGTGCCTGGAGTTCCTGGACAGGGGGCTTTGGCTACACCTTC. This chain links TRBV30 with TRBJ1-2, with 11 positions matching TRBD1. The V gene's germline CDR1 is GTSNPN and CDR2 SVGIG (reference sequence). Trimming cost V 2 bases and J 7 bases; bases outside gene matches: 6. CDR3 length: 14 residues. The full variable domain, with the rest looked up from reference TRBV30 and TRBJ1-2, is SQTIHQWPATLVQPVGSPLSLECTVEGTSNPNLYWYRQAAGRGLQLLFYSVGIGQISSEVPQNLSASRPQDRQFILSSKKLLLSDSGFYLCAWSSWTGGFGYTFGSGTRLTVV.

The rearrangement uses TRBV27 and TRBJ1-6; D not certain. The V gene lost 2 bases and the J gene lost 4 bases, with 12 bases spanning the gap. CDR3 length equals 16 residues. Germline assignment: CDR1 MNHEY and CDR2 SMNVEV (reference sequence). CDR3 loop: CASSLGQLAYNSPLHF. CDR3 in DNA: TGTGCCAGCAGTTTAGGGCAACTCGCGTATAATTCACCCCTCCACTTT.

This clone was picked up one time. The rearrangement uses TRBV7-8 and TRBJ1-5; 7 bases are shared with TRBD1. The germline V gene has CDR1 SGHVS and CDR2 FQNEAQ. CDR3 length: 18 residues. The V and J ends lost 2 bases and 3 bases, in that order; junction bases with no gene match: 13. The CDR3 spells CASSLTRQGVGANQPQHF. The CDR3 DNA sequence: TGTGCCAGCAGCTTAACACGACAGGGCGTCGGAGCCAATCAGCCCCAGCATTTT.